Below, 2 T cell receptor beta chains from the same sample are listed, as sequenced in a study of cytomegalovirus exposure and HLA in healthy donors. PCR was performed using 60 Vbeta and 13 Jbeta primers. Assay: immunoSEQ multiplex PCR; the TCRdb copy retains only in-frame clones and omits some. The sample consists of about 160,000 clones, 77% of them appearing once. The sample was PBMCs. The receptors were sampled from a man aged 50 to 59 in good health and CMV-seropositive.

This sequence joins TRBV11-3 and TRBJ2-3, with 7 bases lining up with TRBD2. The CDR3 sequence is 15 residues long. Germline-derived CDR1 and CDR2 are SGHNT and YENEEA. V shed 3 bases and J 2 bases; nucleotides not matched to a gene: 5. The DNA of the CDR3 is TGTGCCAGCAGCTTGGGAGGGGCGGACACAGATACGCAGTATTTT. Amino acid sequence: CASSLGGADTDTQYF.

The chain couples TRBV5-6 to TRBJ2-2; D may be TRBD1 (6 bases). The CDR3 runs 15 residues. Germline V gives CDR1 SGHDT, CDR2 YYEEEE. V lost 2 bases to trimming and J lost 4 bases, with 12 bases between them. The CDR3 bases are TGTGCCAGCAGCTTCCAGGGGATCGTCACCGGGGAGCTGTTTTTT. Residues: CASSFQGIVTGELFF.